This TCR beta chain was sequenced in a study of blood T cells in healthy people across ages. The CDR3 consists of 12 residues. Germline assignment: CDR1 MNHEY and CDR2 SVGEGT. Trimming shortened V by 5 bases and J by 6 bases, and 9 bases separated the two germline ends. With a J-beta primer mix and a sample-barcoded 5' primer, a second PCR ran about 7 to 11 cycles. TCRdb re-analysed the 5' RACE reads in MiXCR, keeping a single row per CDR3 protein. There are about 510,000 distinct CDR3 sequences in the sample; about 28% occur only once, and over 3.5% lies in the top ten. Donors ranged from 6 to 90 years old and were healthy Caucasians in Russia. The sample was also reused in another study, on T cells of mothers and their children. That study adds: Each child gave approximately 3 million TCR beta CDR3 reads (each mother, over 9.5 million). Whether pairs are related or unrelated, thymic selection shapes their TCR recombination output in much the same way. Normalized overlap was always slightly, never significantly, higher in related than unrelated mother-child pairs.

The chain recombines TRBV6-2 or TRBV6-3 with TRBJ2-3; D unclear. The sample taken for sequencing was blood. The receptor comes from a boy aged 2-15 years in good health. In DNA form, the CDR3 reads TGTGCCAGCAGTACAGCGTTCGATACGCAGTATTTT. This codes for CASSTAFDTQYF.